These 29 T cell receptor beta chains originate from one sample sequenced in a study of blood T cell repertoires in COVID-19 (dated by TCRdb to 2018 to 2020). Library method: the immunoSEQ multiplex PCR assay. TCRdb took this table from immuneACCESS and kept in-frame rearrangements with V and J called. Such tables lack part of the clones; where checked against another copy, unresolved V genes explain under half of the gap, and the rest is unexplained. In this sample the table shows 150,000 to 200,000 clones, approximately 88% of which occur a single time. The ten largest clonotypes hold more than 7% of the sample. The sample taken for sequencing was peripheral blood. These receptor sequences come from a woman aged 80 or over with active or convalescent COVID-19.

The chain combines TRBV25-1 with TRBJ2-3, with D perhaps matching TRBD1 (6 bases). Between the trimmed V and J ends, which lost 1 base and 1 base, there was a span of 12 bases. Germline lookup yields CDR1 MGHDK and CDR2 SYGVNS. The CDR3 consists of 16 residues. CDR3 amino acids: CASSELNRACTDTQYF. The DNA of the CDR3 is TGTGCCAGCAGTGAATTGAACAGGGCCTGCACAGATACGCAGTATTTT.

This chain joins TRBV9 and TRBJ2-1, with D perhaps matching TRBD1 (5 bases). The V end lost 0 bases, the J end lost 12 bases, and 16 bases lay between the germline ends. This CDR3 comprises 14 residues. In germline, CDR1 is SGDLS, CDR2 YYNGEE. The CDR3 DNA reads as TGTGCCAGCAGCGTAGCTATGGACACCTCGGTGCAGTTCTTC. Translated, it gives CASSVAMDTSVQFF.

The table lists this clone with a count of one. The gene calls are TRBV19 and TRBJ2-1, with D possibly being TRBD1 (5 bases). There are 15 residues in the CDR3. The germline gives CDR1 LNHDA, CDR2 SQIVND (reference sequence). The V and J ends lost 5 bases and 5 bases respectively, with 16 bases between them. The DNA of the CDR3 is TGTGCCAGTAGTCGGCGGCAGGGCCTAAACAATGAGCAGTTCTTC. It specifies CASSRRQGLNNEQFF.

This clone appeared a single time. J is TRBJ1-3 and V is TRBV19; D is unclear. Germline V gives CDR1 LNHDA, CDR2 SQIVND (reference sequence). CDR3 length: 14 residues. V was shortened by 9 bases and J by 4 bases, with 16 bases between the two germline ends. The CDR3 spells CASMREEAGNTIYF. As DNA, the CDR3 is TGTGCCAGCATGCGTGAGGAGGCGGGAAACACCATATATTTT.

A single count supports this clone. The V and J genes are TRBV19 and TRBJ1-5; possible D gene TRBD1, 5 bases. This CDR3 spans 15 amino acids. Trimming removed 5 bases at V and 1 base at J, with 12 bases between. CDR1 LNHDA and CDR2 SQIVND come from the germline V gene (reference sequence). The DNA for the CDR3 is TGTGCCAGTAGTTTCCAGGGCCTGAGCAATCAGCCCCAGCATTTT. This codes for CASSFQGLSNQPQHF. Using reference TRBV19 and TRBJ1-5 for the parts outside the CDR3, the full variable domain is DGGITQSPKYLFRKEGQNVTLSCEQNLNHDAMYWYRQDPGQGLRLIYYSQIVNDFQKGDIAEGYSVSREKKESFPLTVTSAQKNPTAFYLCASSFQGLSNQPQHFGDGTRLSIL.

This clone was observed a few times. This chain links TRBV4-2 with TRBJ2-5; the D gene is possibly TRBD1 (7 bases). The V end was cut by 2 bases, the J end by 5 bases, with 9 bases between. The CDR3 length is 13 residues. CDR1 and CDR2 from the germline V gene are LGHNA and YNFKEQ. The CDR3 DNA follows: TGTGCCAGCAGCCAACAGGGGGGCGAGACCCAGTACTTC. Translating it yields CASSQQGGETQYF.

The CDR3 sequence is CASSSFPGTAVANTGELFF. CDR3 DNA: TGTGCCAGCAGCTCCTTCCCCGGGACAGCGGTCGCGAACACCGGGGAGCTGTTTTTT. The V and J genes are TRBV11-3 and TRBJ2-2; 7 bases match TRBD1. The germline CDR1 and CDR2 sequences are SGHNT and YENEEA. This CDR3 has 19 residues. Trimming took 4 bases from V and 0 from J; bases not matched to a gene: 14.

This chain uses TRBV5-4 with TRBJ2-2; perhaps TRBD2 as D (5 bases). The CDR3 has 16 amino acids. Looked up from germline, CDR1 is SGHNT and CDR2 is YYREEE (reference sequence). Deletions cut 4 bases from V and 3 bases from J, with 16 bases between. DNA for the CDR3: TGTGCCAGCAGCCCCGGAGGACTCCCATACACCGGGGAGCTGTTTTTT. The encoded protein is CASSPGGLPYTGELFF.

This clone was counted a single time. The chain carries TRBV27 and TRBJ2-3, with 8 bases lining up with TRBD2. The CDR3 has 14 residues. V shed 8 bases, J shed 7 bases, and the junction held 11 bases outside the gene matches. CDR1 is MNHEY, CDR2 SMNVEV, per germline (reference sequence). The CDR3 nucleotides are TGTGCCAGCGGAACGAGAAGCGGGGGTAATACGCAGTATTTT. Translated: CASGTRSGGNTQYF.

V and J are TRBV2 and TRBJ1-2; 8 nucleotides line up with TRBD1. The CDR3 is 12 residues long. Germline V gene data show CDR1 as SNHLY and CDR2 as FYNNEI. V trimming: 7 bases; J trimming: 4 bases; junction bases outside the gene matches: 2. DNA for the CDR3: TGTGCCAGCACCGGGACAGGCTATGGCTACACCTTC. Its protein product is CASTGTGYGYTF. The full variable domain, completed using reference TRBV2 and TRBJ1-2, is EPEVTQTPSHQVTQMGQEVILRCVPISNHLYFYWYRQILGQKVEFLVSFYNNEISEKSEIFDDQFSVERPDGSNFTLKIRSTKLEDSAMYFCASTGTGYGYTFGSGTRLTVV.

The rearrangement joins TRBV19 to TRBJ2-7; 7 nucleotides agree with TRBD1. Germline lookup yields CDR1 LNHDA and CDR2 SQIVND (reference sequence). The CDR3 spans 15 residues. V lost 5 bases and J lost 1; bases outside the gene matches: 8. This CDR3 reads CASSLGTAASYEQYF. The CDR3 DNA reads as TGTGCCAGTAGTCTAGGGACAGCCGCATCCTACGAGCAGTACTTC.

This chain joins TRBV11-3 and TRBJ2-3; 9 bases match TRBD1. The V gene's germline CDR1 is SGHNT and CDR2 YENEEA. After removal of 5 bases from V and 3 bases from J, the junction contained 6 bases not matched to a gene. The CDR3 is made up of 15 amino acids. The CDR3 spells CASSQQGAKTDTQYF. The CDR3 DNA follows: TGTGCCAGCAGCCAACAGGGGGCAAAGACAGATACGCAGTATTTT. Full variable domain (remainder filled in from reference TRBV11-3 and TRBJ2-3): EAGVVQSPRYKIIEKKQPVAFWCNPISGHNTLYWYLQNLGQGPELLIRYENEEAVDDSQLPKDRFSAERLKGVDSTLKIQPAELGDSAVYLCASSQQGAKTDTQYFGPGTRLTVL.

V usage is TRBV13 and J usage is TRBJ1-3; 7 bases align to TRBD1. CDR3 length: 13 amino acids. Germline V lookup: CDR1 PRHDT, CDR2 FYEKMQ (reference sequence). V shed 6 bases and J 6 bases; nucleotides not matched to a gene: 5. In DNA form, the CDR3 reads TGTGCCAGCAGTCGTAGGGGGCCAAACACCATATATTTT. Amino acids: CASSRRGPNTIYF.

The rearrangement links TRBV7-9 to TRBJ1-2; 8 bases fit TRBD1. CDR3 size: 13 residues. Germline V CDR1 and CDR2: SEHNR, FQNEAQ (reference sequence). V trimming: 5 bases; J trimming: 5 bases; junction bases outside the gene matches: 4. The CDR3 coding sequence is TGTGCCAGCAGCCTAAGACAGGGGTATGGCTACACCTTC. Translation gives CASSLRQGYGYTF.

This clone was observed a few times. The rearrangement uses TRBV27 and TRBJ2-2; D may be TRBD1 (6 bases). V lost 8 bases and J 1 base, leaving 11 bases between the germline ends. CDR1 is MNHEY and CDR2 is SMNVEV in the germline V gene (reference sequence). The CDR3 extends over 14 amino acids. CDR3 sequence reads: CASLGHVNTGELFF. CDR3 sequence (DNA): TGTGCCAGCCTGGGACACGTGAACACCGGGGAGCTGTTTTTT.

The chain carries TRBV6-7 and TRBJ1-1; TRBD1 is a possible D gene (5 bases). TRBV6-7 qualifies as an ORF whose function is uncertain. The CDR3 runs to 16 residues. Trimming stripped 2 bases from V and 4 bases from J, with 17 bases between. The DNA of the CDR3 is TGTGCCAGCAGTTACCGCTCTACCCTGGGGGGCACTGAAGCTTTCTTT. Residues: CASSYRSTLGGTEAFF.

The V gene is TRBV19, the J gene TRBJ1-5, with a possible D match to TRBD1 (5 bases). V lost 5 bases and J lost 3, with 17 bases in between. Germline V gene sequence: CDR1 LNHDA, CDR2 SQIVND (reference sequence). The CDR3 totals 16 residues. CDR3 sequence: CASSALGRHFNQPQHF. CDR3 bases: TGTGCCAGTAGTGCCTTGGGGCGGCATTTCAATCAGCCCCAGCATTTT. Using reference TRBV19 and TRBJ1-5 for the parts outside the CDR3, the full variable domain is DGGITQSPKYLFRKEGQNVTLSCEQNLNHDAMYWYRQDPGQGLRLIYYSQIVNDFQKGDIAEGYSVSREKKESFPLTVTSAQKNPTAFYLCASSALGRHFNQPQHFGDGTRLSIL.

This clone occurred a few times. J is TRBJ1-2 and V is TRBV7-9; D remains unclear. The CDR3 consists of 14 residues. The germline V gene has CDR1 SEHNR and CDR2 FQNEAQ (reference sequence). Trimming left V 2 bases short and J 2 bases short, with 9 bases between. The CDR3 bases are TGTGCCAGCAGCTTACAAACTACCAACTATGGCTACACCTTC. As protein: CASSLQTTNYGYTF.

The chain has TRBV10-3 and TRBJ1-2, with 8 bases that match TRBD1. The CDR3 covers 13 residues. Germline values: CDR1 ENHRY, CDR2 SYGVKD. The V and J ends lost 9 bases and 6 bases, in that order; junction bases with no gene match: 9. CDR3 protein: CAISTGVQDGYTF. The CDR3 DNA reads TGTGCCATATCGACAGGGGTTCAGGATGGCTACACCTTC.

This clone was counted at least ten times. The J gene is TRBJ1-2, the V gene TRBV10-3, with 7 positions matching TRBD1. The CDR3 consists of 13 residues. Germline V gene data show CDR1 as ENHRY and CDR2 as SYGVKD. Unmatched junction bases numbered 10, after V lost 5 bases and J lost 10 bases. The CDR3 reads CAISKNRGSDYTF. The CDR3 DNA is TGTGCCATCAGTAAGAACAGGGGATCGGACTACACCTTC.

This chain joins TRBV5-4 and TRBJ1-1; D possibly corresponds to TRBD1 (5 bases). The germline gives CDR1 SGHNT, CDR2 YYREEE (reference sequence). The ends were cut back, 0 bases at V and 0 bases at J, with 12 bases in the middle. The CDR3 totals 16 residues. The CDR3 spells CASSLESTALNTEAFF. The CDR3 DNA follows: TGTGCCAGCAGCTTGGAATCGACAGCCTTGAACACTGAAGCTTTCTTT.

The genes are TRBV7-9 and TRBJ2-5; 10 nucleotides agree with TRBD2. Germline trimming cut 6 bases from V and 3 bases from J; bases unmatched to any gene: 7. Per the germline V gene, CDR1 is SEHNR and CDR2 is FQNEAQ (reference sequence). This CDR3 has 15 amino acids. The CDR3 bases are TGTGCCAGCAGGCCTGGACTAGCGGACGAAGAGACCCAGTACTTC. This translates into CASRPGLADEETQYF.

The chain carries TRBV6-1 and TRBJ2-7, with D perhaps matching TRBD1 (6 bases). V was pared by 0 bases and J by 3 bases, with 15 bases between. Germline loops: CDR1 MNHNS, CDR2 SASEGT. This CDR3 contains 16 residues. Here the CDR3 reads CASSEAGTRDYYEQYF. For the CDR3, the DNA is TGTGCCAGCAGTGAAGCCGGGACACGAGATTACTACGAGCAGTACTTC.

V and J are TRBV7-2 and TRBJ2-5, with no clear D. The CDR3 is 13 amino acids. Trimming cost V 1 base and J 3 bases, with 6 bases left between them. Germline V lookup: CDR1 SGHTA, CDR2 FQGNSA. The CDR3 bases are TGTGCCAGCAGCTTAGGGCTCGAAGAGACCCAGTACTTC. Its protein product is CASSLGLEETQYF.

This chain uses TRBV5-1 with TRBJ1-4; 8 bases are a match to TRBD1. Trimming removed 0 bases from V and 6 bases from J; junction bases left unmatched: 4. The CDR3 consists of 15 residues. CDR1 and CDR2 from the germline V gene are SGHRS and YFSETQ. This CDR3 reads CASSLAQGAYEKLFF. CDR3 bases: TGCGCCAGCAGCTTGGCCCAGGGGGCTTATGAAAAACTGTTTTTT.

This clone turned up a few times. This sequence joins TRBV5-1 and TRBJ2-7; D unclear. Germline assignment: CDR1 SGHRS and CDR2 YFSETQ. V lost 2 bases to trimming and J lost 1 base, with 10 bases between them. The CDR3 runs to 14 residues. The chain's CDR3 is CASSFEPKSYEQYF. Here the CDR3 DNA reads TGCGCCAGCAGCTTCGAACCTAAGTCCTACGAGCAGTACTTC.

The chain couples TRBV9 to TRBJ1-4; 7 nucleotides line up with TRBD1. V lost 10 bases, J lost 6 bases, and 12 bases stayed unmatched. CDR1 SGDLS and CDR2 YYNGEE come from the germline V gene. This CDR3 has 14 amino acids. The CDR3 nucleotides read TGTGCCTCGGCCCAAGGGGGCCCGGATGAAAAACTGTTTTTT. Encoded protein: CASAQGGPDEKLFF.

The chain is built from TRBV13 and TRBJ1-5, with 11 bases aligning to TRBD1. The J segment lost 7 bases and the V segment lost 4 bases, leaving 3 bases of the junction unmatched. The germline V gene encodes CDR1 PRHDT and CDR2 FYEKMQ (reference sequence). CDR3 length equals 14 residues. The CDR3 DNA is TGTGCCAGCAGCTACGGACAGGGGGCACAGCCCCAGCATTTT. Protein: CASSYGQGAQPQHF.

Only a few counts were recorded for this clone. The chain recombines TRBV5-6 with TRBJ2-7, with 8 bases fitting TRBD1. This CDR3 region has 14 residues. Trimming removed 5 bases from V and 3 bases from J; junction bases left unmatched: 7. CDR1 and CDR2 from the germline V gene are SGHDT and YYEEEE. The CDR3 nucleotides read TGTGCCAGCAGATCGGCAGGGGGCGGCTACGAGCAGTACTTC. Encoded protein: CASRSAGGGYEQYF.